A single T cell receptor (beta chain) is shown here with its context. Its antigen is unknown. Naive and memory CD4+ T cells were cultured with CEF, then survey-sequenced. Sequencing was performed with immunoSEQ multiplex PCR; in TCRdb, only in-frame clones are kept and a portion is missing. The table records 43,000 or so clones, almost 85% of them present only once. Roughly 100,000 naive or memory CD4+ cells were cultured with CEF peptides for roughly 10 days. The sample belongs to a study of CD4 T cells in relation to SARS-CoV-2 and coronaviruses. Material: naive CD4+ T cells from PBMCs, cultured in vitro. Subset described: naive CD4+ T cells isolated by negative enrichment. The sequence came from an adult with COVID-19.

CDR3 bases: TGTGCCAGCAGGGGTACAGGGTTGGGCACAGATACGCAGTATTTT. The encoded protein is CASRGTGLGTDTQYF. The chain couples TRBV28 to TRBJ2-3; possible D gene TRBD1, 6 bases. Germline CDR1 and CDR2: MDHEN and SYDVKM. Trimming removed 6 bases at V and 1 base at J, with 14 bases between. The CDR3 consists of 15 residues.